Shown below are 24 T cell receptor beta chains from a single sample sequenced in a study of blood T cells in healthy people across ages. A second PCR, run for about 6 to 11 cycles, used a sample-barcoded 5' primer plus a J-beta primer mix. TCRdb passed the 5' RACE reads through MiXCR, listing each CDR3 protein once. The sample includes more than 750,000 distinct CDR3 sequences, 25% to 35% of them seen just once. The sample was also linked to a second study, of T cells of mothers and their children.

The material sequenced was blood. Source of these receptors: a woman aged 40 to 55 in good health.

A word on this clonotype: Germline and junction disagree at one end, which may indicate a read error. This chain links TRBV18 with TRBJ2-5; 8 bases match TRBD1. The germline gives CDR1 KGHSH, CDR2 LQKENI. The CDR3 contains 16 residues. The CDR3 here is CASSPGQGGSQETQYF. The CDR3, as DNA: TGTGCCAGTTCACCAGGACAGGGAGGAAGTCAAGAGACCCAGTACTTC.

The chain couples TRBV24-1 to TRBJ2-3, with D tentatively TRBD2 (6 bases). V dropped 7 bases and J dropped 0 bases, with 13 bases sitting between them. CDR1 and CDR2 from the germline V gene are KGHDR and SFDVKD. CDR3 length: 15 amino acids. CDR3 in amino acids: CATRAGRTSTDTQYF. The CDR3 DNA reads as TGTGCCACCAGGGCGGGGCGAACTAGCACAGATACGCAGTATTTT.

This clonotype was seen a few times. The CDR3: CSASGGQLDEQYF. CDR3 DNA: TGCAGTGCTAGCGGGGGACAGCTCGACGAGCAGTACTTC. The V and J genes are TRBV20-1 and TRBJ2-7, with a possible D match to TRBD1 (7 bases). CDR1 is DFQATT and CDR2 is SNEGSKA in the germline V gene (reference sequence). The CDR3 is 13 amino acids. The ends were cut back, 3 bases at V and 5 bases at J, with 14 bases in the middle.

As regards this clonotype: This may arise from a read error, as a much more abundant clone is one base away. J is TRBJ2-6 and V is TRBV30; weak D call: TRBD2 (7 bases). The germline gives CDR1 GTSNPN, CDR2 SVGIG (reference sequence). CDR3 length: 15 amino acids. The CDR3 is CAGGAHFSGVNVLTF. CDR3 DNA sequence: TGTGCCGGGGGGGCCCACTTCTCTGGGGTCAACGTCCTGACTTTC.

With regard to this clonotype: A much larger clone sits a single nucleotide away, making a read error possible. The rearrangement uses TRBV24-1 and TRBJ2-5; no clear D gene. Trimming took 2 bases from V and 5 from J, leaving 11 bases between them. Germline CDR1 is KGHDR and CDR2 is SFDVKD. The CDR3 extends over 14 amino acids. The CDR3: CATSDSRVRETQYF. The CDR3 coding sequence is TGTGCCACCAGTGATTCTAGGGTGAGGGAGACCCAGTACTTC.

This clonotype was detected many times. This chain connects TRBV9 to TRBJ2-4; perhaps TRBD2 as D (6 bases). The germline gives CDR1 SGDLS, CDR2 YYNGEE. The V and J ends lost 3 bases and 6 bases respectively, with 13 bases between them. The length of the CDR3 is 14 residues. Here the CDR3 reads CASSAGTYGNIQYF. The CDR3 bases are TGTGCCAGCAGCGCCGGGACTTATGGAAACATTCAGTACTTC.

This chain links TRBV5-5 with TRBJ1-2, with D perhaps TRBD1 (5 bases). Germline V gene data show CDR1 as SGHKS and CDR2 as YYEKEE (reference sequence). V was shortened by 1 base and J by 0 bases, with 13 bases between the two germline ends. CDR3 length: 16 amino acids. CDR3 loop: CASSLIRGATNYGYTF. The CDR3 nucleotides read TGTGCCAGCAGCTTGATTAGGGGCGCAACTAACTATGGCTACACCTTC.

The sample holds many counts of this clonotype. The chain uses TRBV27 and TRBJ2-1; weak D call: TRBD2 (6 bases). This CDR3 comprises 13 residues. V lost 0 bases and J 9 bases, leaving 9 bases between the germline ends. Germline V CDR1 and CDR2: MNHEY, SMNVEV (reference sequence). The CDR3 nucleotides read TGTGCCAGCAGTTTATCGGGAGGTGCTGAGCAGTTCTTC. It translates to CASSLSGGAEQFF.

This chain's CDR3 is CASSLGQYDEQFF. The DNA of the CDR3 is TGTGCCAGTAGCCTCGGACAGTACGATGAGCAGTTCTTC. The rearrangement joins TRBV9 to TRBJ2-1; perhaps TRBD1 as D (6 bases). Germline values: CDR1 SGDLS, CDR2 YYNGEE. This CDR3 region has 13 residues. V dropped 8 bases and J dropped 8 bases, with 17 bases sitting between them.

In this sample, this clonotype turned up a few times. This CDR3 reads CASSKDRGEEHEQYF. For the CDR3, the DNA is TGTGCCAGCAGCAAGGACAGGGGTGAGGAGCACGAGCAGTACTTC. The chain carries TRBV7-2 and TRBJ2-7, with 9 bases identical to TRBD1. The germline V gene has CDR1 SGHTA and CDR2 FQGNSA. This CDR3 has 15 amino acids. The junction had 10 bases not matched to a gene; V was cut back by 5 bases and J by 5 bases.

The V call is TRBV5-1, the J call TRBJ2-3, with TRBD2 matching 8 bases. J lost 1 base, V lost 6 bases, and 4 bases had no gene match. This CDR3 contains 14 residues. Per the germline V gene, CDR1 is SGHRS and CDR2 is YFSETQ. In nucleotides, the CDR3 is TGCGCCAGCACCCTGACTAGCGGCACAGATACGCAGTATTTT. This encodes CASTLTSGTDTQYF.

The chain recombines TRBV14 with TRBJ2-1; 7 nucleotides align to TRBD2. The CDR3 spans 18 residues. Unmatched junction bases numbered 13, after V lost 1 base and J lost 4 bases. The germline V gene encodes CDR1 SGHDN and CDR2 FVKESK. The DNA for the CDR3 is TGTGCCAGCAGCCAAGTAGGGCCGACTAGCCATCTGTACAATGAGCAGTTCTTC. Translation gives CASSQVGPTSHLYNEQFF.

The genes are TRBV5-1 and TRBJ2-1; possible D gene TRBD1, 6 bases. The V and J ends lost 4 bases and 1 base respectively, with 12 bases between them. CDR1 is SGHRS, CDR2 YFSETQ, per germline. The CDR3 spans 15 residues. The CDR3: CASSVGGMSYNEQFF. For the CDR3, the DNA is TGCGCCAGCAGCGTTGGGGGCATGTCCTACAATGAGCAGTTCTTC.

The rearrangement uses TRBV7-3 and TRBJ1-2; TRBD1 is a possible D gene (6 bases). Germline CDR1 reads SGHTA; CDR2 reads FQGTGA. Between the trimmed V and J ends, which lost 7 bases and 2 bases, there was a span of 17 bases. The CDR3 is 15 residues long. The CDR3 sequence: CASTPDGGGNYGYTF. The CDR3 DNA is TGTGCCAGCACTCCAGACGGGGGCGGAAACTATGGCTACACCTTC.

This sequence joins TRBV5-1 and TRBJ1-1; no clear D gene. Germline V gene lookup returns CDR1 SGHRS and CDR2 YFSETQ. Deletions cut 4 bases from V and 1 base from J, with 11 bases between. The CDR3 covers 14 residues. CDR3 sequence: CASSVPNSNTEAFF. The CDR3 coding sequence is TGCGCCAGCAGCGTCCCGAACTCGAACACTGAAGCTTTCTTT.

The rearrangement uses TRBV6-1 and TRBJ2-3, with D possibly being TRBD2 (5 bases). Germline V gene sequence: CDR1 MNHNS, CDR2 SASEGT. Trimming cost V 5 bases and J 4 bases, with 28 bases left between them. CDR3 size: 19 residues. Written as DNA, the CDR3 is TGTGCCAGCAGTCGTAGGCCCTCGGACTCCCGACGGGTCGCAGATACGCAGTATTTT. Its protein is CASSRRPSDSRRVADTQYF.

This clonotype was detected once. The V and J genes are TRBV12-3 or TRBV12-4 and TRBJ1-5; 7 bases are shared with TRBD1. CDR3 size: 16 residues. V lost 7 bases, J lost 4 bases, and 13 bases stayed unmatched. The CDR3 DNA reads TGTGCCAGCACCTTAAGCGGGACAGCCAGTAATCAGCCCCAGCATTTT. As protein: CASTLSGTASNQPQHF.

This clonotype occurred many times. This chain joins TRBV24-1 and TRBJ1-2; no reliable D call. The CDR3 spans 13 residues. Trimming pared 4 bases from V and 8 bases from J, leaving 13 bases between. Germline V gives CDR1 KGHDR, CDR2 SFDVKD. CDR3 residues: CATSESAAGGYTF. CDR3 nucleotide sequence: TGTGCCACCAGTGAAAGTGCAGCCGGAGGCTACACCTTC.

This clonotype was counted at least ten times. CDR3 protein: CASSRQGMNTEAFF. CDR3 coding DNA: TGTGCCAGCAGCCGACAGGGTATGAACACTGAAGCTTTCTTT. The chain employs TRBV7-3 and TRBJ1-1; 7 nucleotides agree with TRBD1. J gave up 0 bases and V 5 bases, and 3 bases lay outside the gene matches. The CDR3 spans 14 residues. Germline V lookup: CDR1 SGHTA, CDR2 FQGTGA.

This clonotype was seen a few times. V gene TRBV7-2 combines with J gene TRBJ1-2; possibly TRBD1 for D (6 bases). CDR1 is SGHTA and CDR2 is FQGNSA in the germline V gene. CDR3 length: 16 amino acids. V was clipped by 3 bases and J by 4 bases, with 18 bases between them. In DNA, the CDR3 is TGTGCCAGCAGCTTCGACCGTGCGGGGGGCTCCTATGGCTACACCTTC. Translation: CASSFDRAGGSYGYTF.

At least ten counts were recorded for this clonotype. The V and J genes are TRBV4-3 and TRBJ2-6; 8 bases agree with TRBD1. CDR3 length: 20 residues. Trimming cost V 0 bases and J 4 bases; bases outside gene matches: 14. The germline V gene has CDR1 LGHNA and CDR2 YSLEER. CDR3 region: CASSQERQGASFPGANVLTF. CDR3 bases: TGCGCCAGCAGCCAAGAAAGGCAGGGGGCGTCCTTCCCAGGGGCCAACGTCCTGACTTTC.

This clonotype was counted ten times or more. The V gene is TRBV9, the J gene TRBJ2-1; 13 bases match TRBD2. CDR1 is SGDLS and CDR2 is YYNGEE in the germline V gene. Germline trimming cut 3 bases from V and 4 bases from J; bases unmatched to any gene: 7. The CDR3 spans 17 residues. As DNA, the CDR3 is TGTGCCAGCAGCGGCCGACTAGCGGGGGGAACTTACAATGAGCAGTTCTTC. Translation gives CASSGRLAGGTYNEQFF. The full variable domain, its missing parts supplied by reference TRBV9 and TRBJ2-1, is DSGVTQTPKHLITATGQRVTLRCSPRSGDLSVYWYQQSLDQGLQFLIQYYNGEERAKGNILERFSAQQFPDLHSELNLSSLELGDSALYFCASSGRLAGGTYNEQFFGPGTRLTVL.

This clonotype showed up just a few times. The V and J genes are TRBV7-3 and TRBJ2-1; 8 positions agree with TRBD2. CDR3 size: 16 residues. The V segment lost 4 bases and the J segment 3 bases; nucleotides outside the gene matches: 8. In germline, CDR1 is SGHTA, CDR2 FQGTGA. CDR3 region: CASSWQRSGVYNEQFF. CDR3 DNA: TGTGCCAGCAGCTGGCAACGTAGCGGGGTCTACAATGAGCAGTTCTTC.

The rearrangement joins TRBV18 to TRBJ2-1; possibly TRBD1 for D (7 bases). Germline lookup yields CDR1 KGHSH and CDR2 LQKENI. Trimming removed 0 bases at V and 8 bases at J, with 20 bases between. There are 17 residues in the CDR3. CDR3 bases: TGTGCCAGCTCACCACCGCTTAGCCAGGGGGGTTGGGATGAGCAGTTCTTC. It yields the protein CASSPPLSQGGWDEQFF. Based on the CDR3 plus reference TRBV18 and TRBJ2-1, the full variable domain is NAGVMQNPRHLVRRRGQEARLRCSPMKGHSHVYWYRQLPEEGLKFMVYLQKENIIDESGMPKERFSAEFPKEGPSILRIQQVVRGDSAAYFCASSPPLSQGGWDEQFFGPGTRLTVL.